These 17 T cell receptor beta chains originate from one sample sequenced in a study of cytomegalovirus exposure and HLA in healthy donors. Primers for the PCR totalled 60 Vbeta and 13 Jbeta. The table came from immunoSEQ multiplex PCR; TCRdb's copy has only in-frame clones and leaves some out. The sample shows about 110,000 clones, 73% of them seen only once. Sequenced sample: PBMCs. The receptors were gathered from a woman between 40 and 50 years old in good health and CMV-seronegative.

This clone has a single count. The chain joins TRBV19 to TRBJ2-1, with D perhaps TRBD1 (6 bases). V lost 4 bases and J lost 7, with 17 bases in between. The CDR3 spans 15 residues. Looked up from germline, CDR1 is LNHDA and CDR2 is SQIVND (reference sequence). This chain's CDR3 is CASSTVFGQRNEQFF. The CDR3, as DNA: TGTGCCAGTAGTACTGTCTTTGGACAGCGAAATGAGCAGTTCTTC.

In DNA, the CDR3 is TGTGCCAGCAGTGCTACTAGCGGGGGGGCAGATACGCAGTATTTT. It is translated as CASSATSGGADTQYF. The chain has TRBV6-1 and TRBJ2-3, with 13 bases identical to TRBD2. This CDR3 has 15 amino acids. Looked up from germline, CDR1 is MNHNS and CDR2 is SASEGT. The V gene end was trimmed by 4 bases and the J gene end by 4 bases; junction bases not matched to a gene: 2.

The chain is built from TRBV7-9 and TRBJ2-3; TRBD2 matches 9 bases. The germline V gene has CDR1 SEHNR and CDR2 FQNEAQ (reference sequence). V was pared by 10 bases and J by 3 bases, with 8 bases of the junction left unmatched. The CDR3 length is 14 residues. The CDR3 protein is CATGAGGGTDTQYF. The CDR3 DNA reads TGTGCCACCGGGGCGGGAGGGGGGACAGATACGCAGTATTTT.

The chain has TRBV7-3 and TRBJ2-2, with TRBD2 as a possible D gene (6 bases). V was trimmed by 4 bases and J by 3 bases, leaving 9 bases between them. This CDR3 has 14 amino acids. CDR1 is SGHTA and CDR2 is FQGTGA in the germline V gene. CDR3 sequence: CASSSGLHTGELFF. As DNA, the CDR3 is TGTGCCAGCAGCTCGGGACTTCACACCGGGGAGCTGTTTTTT.

The rearrangement uses TRBV7-9 and TRBJ1-4; TRBD1 is a possible D gene (5 bases). CDR1 and CDR2 from the germline V gene are SEHNR and FQNEAQ (reference sequence). The CDR3 sequence is 15 residues long. V was cut by 6 bases and J by 8 bases, with 19 bases left in between. CDR3 DNA: TGTGCCAGCAGTGTCCCCGGGGGGAGTGCGGAAAAACTGTTTTTT. Translated: CASSVPGGSAEKLFF. Supplemented by reference TRBV7-9 and TRBJ1-4, the full variable domain reads DTGVSQNPRHKITKRGQNVTFRCDPISEHNRLYWYRQTLGQGPEFLTYFQNEAQLEKSRLLSDRFSAERPKGSFSTLEIQRTEQGDSAMYLCASSVPGGSAEKLFFGSGTQLSVL.

The chain uses TRBV29-1 and TRBJ1-3; 7 bases map to TRBD1. The CDR3 is 14 amino acids. The V gene end was trimmed by 3 bases and the J gene end by 3 bases; junction bases not matched to a gene: 5. Germline V CDR1 and CDR2: SQVTM, ANQGSEA. This CDR3 is CSVDTGDGGNTIYF. The CDR3 region has the DNA TGCAGCGTTGACACAGGGGATGGTGGAAACACCATATATTTT.

This rearrangement joins TRBV7-2 to TRBJ1-1, with 7 bases matching TRBD1. Per the germline V gene, CDR1 is SGHTA and CDR2 is FQGNSA. V shed 5 bases and J 1 base; nucleotides not matched to a gene: 7. The CDR3 runs 15 residues. CDR3 sequence (DNA): TGTGCCAGCAGCCCTAACAGGGGTTGGAACACTGAAGCTTTCTTT. Amino acids: CASSPNRGWNTEAFF. Using reference TRBV7-2 and TRBJ1-1 for the parts outside the CDR3, the full variable domain is GAGVSQSPSNKVTEKGKDVELRCDPISGHTALYWYRQSLGQGLEFLIYFQGNSAPDKSGLPSDRFSAERTGGSVSTLTIQRTQQEDSAVYLCASSPNRGWNTEAFFGQGTRLTVV.

Here the CDR3 reads CASSADGSSGNTIYF. CDR3 sequence (DNA): TGTGCCAGCAGTGCGGACGGGAGCTCTGGAAACACCATATATTTT. V gene TRBV6-4 combines with J gene TRBJ1-3, with D uncertain. This CDR3 is 15 amino acids long. Germline CDR1 is MRHNA and CDR2 is SNTAGT. V gave up 4 bases and J gave up 0 bases, with 10 bases separating them.

This chain links TRBV27 with TRBJ2-3; the D gene is possibly TRBD2 (6 bases). Germline CDR1 is MNHEY and CDR2 is SMNVEV (reference sequence). V was pared by 5 bases and J by 1 base, with 22 bases between. This CDR3 is built from 18 residues. The CDR3 here is CASSPRLFSGGRTDTQYF. As DNA, the CDR3 is TGTGCCAGCAGTCCCAGACTATTTAGCGGCGGACGCACAGATACGCAGTATTTT.

This chain joins TRBV19 and TRBJ2-3; 8 nucleotides align to TRBD2. V gave up 10 bases and J gave up 5 bases; unmatched junction bases: 14. CDR1 LNHDA and CDR2 SQIVND come from the germline V gene (reference sequence). This CDR3 has 15 amino acids. The CDR3 bases are TGTGCCACCGGGGAGCGGGGGCGCGGGAAAGATACGCAGTATTTT. Protein product: CATGERGRGKDTQYF.

The chain combines TRBV7-9 with TRBJ1-5; 7 positions match TRBD1. From germline, CDR1 is SEHNR and CDR2 FQNEAQ (reference sequence). This CDR3 spans 14 amino acids. J was trimmed by 2 bases and V by 5 bases; bases with no gene match: 3. The CDR3 reads CASSRGTGNQPQHF. CDR3 DNA sequence: TGTGCCAGCAGCCGGGGGACAGGCAATCAGCCCCAGCATTTT.

The CDR3 protein is CASSLVTGTGELFF. In DNA, the CDR3 is TGTGCCAGCAGCTTAGTGACGGGCACCGGGGAGCTGTTTTTT. V usage is TRBV11-2 and J usage is TRBJ2-2; D not certain. Germline-derived CDR1 and CDR2 are SGHAT and FQNNGV. V shed 1 base and J shed 4 bases, with 7 bases lying between them. CDR3 length: 14 residues.

The V and J genes are TRBV5-6 and TRBJ1-2; D may be TRBD1 (5 bases). V lost 1 base to trimming and J lost 4 bases, with 11 bases between them. CDR3 length: 14 residues. Per germline, CDR1 SGHDT and CDR2 YYEEEE. CDR3 loop: CASSLYSGFYGYTF. CDR3 nucleotide sequence: TGTGCCAGCAGCTTGTATTCAGGGTTCTATGGCTACACCTTC.

V is TRBV7-9 and J is TRBJ2-3, with 13 positions matching TRBD2. V dropped 3 bases and J dropped 2; count of bases not matched to a gene: 5. Germline CDR1 SEHNR, CDR2 FQNEAQ (reference sequence). The CDR3 length is 17 residues. The CDR3 sequence: CASSFGTSGEPTDTQYF. CDR3 DNA: TGTGCCAGCAGCTTTGGGACTAGCGGGGAGCCCACAGATACGCAGTATTTT.

V gene TRBV28 combines with J gene TRBJ1-4; D ambiguous. V shed 6 bases and J shed 0 bases, with 11 bases lying between them. This CDR3 has 15 residues. Germline V gene lookup returns CDR1 MDHEN and CDR2 SYDVKM. The CDR3 nucleotides are TGTGCCAGCAGGAGCCCAACTGCAACTAATGAAAAACTGTTTTTT. Protein sequence: CASRSPTATNEKLFF.

This chain joins TRBV7-8 and TRBJ2-2; the match to TRBD1 covers 9 bases. Germline CDR1 SGHVS, CDR2 FQNEAQ. Unmatched junction bases numbered 4, after V lost 5 bases and J lost 3 bases. The CDR3 contains 15 residues. DNA of the CDR3: TGTGCCAGCAGCCCCAGACAGGGGGACACCGGGGAGCTGTTTTTT. The encoded protein is CASSPRQGDTGELFF.

This sequence joins TRBV5-3 and TRBJ2-1, with 9 bases that match TRBD1. TRBV5-3 is treated as an ORF (open reading frame) with a function not yet certain. The CDR3 spans 15 residues. Germline trimming cut 6 bases from V and 6 bases from J; bases unmatched to any gene: 10. DNA for the CDR3: TGTGCCAGAACCCACCGGGACAGGGTCAGCAATGAGCAGTTCTTC. This codes for CARTHRDRVSNEQFF.